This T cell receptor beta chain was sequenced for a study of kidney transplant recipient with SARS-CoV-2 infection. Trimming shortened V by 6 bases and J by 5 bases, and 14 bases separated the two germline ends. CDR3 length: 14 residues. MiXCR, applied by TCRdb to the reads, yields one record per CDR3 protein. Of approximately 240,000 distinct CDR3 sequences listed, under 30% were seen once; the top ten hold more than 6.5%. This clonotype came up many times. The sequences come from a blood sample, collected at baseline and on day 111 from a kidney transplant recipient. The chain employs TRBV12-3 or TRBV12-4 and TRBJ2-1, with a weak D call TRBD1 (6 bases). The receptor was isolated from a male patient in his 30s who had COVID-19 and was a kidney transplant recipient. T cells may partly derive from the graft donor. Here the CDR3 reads CASSPGQQNNEQFF. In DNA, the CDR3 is TGTGCCAGCAGCCCCGGACAGCAGAACAATGAGCAGTTCTTC.